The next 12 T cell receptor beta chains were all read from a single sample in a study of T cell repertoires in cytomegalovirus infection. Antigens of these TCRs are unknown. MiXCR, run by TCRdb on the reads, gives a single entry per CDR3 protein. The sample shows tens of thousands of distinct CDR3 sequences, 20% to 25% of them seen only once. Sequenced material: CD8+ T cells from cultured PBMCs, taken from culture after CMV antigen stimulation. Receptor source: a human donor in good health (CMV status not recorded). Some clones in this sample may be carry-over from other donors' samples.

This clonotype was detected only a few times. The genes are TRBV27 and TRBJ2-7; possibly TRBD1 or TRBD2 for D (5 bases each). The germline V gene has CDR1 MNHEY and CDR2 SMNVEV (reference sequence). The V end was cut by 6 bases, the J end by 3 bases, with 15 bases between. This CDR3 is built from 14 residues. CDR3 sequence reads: CASSPRQTIYEQYF. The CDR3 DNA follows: TGTGCCAGCAGCCCACGACAGACTATCTACGAGCAGTACTTC.

This CDR3 is CASSITPGSDRGKVGSYEQYF. Written as DNA, the CDR3 is TGTGCCAGCAGCATCACGCCTGGGTCGGACAGGGGGAAAGTCGGCTCCTACGAGCAGTACTTC. The chain combines TRBV7-2 with TRBJ2-7, with TRBD1 matching over 10 bases. J was trimmed by 0 bases and V by 5 bases; bases with no gene match: 22. This CDR3 is 21 amino acids long. Germline values: CDR1 SGHTA, CDR2 FQGNSA.

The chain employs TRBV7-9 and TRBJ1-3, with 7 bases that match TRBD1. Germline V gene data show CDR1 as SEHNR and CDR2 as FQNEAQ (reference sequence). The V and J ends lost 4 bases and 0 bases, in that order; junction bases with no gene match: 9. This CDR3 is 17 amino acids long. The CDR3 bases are TGTGCCAGCAGCTCCTCACATCGGGACAGCTCTGGAAACACCATATATTTT. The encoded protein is CASSSSHRDSSGNTIYF.

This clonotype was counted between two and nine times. The CDR3: CASSQDPNWRVEGYTF. The CDR3 coding sequence is TGCGCCAGCAGCCAAGATCCCAATTGGAGGGTAGAAGGCTACACCTTC. This chain connects TRBV4-3 to TRBJ1-2; D is unclear. The CDR3 is 16 amino acids. Looked up from germline, CDR1 is LGHNA and CDR2 is YSLEER. V gave up 0 bases and J gave up 8 bases, with 19 bases separating them.

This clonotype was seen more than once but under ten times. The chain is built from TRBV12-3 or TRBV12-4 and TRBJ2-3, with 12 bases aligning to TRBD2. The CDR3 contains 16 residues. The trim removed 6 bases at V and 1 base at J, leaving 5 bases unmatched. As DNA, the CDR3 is TGTGCCAGCAGCCCTAGCGGGGGGGCGGGCACAGATACGCAGTATTTT. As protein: CASSPSGGAGTDTQYF.

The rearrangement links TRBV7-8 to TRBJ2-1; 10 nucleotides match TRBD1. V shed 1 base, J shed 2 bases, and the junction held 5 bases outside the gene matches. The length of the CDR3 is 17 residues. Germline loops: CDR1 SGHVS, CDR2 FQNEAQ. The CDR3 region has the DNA TGTGCCAGCAGCTTAGGACCTGGGACAGGGGCCTACAATGAGCAGTTCTTC. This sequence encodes CASSLGPGTGAYNEQFF.

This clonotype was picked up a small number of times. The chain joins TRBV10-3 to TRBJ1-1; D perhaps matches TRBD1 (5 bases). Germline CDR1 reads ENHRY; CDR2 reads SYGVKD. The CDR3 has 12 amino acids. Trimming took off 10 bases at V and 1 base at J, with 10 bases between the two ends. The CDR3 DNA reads TGTGCCACACGGGACCCGAACACTGAAGCTTTCTTT. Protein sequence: CATRDPNTEAFF.

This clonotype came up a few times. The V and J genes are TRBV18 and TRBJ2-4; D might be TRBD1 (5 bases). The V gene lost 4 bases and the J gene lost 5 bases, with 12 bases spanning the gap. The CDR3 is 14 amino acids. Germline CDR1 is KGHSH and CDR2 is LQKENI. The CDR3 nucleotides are TGTGCCAGCTCACTACGGACACTGGAAAACATTCAGTACTTC. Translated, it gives CASSLRTLENIQYF. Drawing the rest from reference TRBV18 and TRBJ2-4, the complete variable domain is NAGVMQNPRHLVRRRGQEARLRCSPMKGHSHVYWYRQLPEEGLKFMVYLQKENIIDESGMPKERFSAEFPKEGPSILRIQQVVRGDSAAYFCASSLRTLENIQYFGAGTRLSVL.

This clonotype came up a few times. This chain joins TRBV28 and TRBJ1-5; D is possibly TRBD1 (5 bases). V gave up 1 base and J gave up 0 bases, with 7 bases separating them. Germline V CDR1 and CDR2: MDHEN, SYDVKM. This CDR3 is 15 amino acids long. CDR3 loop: CASSLYRISNQPQHF. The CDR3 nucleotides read TGTGCCAGCAGTTTATACAGGATTAGCAATCAGCCCCAGCATTTT. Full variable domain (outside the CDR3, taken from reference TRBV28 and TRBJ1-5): DVKVTQSSRYLVKRTGEKVFLECVQDMDHENMFWYRQDPGLGLRLIYFSYDVKMKEKGDIPEGYSVSREKKERFSLILESASTNQTSMYLCASSLYRISNQPQHFGDGTRLSIL.

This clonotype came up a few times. CDR3 region: CASSQESGAQPQHF. The CDR3 DNA reads TGCGCCAGCAGCCAAGAAAGTGGGGCTCAGCCCCAGCATTTT. V and J are TRBV4-3 and TRBJ1-5, with D possibly being TRBD1 (5 bases). This CDR3 is 14 amino acids long. Germline loops: CDR1 LGHNA, CDR2 YSLEER. The ends were cut back, 0 bases at V and 6 bases at J, with 9 bases in the middle.

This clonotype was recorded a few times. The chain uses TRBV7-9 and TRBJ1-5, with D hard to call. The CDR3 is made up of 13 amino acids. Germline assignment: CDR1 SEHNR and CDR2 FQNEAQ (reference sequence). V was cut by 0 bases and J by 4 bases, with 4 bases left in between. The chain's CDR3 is CASSLADNQPQHF. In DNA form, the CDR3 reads TGTGCCAGCAGCTTAGCAGATAATCAGCCCCAGCATTTT.

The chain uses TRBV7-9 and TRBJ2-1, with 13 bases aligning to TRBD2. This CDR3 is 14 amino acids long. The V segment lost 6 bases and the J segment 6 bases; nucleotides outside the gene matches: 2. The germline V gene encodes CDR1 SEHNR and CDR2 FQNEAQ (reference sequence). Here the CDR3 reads CASRWTSGGNEQFF. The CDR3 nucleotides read TGTGCCAGCAGATGGACTAGCGGGGGCAATGAGCAGTTCTTC.